Here is one T cell receptor beta chain with its context. Antigen specificity is unknown. Germline trimming cut 0 bases from V and 3 bases from J; bases unmatched to any gene: 4. In germline, CDR1 is MDHEN, CDR2 SYDVKM. CDR3 size: 15 residues. The data derive from a study of T cells in Graves' hyperthyroidism and ophthalmopathy. The study, taken as a whole, reports: Most thyroid-expanded clonotypes above 0.001 were also found in blood. Before onset, by a median of approximately 6.8 months, the model predicted ophthalmopathy. The authors' 13 V-J model separated ophthalmopathy from stable hyperthyroidism.

The source material, RNA transcripts, was used to amplify TCR beta CDR3 regions. HTBI primers were the set used in a first-round RT-PCR of the TCR CDR3. MiXCR, run by TCRdb on the multiplex PCR reads, gives a single entry per CDR3 protein. The sample carries around 520,000 distinct CDR3 sequences, roughly 24% recorded once. Uncontrolled infection, other autoimmune disease, pregnancy or lactation disqualified patients from enrolment. This receptor was taken from a woman in her 30s with Graves' ophthalmopathy. The V and J genes are TRBV28 and TRBJ2-7, with 8 bases fitting TRBD1. Material for sequencing was blood. CDR3 loop: CASSLWDRVGYEQYF. CDR3 bases: TGTGCCAGCAGTTTATGGGACAGGGTAGGCTACGAGCAGTACTTC.